This T cell receptor (beta chain) was sequenced during a study of blood T cell repertoires in COVID-19. Here immunoSEQ multiplex PCR was the method, and the copy in TCRdb shows in-frame clones only, minus some. In the table there are approximately 130,000 clones, roughly four fifths of which are singletons. Recruitment covered about two dozen US areas and drew participants whose ages spanned about 18 to 100 years. The CDR3 spans 15 residues. Trimming stripped 5 bases from V and 1 base from J, with 14 bases between. Per germline, CDR1 SGHAT and CDR2 FQNNGV. The source material was PBMCs or T cells enriched from blood (not recorded which). The chain employs TRBV11-2 and TRBJ1-2, with TRBD1 as a possible D gene (6 bases). This receptor was obtained from a man aged 30-40 years who had recovered from COVID-19. The CDR3 reads CASSQGTRGNYGYTF. The DNA of the CDR3 is TGTGCCAGCAGCCAAGGGACCAGGGGTAACTATGGCTACACCTTC.